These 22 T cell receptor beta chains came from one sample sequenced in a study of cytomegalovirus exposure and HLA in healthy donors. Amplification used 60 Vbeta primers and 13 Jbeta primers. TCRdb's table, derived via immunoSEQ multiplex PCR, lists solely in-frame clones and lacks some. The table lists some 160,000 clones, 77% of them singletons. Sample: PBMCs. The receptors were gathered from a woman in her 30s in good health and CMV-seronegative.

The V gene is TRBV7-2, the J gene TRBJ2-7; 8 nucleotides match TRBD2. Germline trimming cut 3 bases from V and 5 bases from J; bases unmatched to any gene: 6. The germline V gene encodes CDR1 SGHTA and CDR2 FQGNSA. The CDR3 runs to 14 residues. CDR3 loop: CASSLISGVNEQYF. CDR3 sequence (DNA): TGTGCCAGCAGCTTGATTAGCGGGGTCAACGAGCAGTACTTC.

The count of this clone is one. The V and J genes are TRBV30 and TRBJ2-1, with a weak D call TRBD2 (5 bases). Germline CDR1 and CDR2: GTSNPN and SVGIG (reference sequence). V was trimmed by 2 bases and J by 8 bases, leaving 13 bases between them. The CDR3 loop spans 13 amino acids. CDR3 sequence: CAWSPLIAYEQFF. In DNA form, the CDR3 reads TGTGCCTGGAGTCCGCTTATAGCGTATGAGCAGTTCTTC.

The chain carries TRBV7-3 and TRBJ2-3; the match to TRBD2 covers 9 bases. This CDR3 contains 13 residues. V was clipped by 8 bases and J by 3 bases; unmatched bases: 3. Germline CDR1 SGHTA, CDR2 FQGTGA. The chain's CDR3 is CASGLAMTDTQYF. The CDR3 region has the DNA TGTGCCAGCGGACTAGCGATGACAGATACGCAGTATTTT. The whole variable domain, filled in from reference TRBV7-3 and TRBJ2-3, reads GAGVSQTPSNKVTEKGKYVELRCDPISGHTALYWYRQSLGQGPEFLIYFQGTGAADDSGLPNDRFFAVRPEGSVSTLKIQRTERGDSAVYLCASGLAMTDTQYFGPGTRLTVL.

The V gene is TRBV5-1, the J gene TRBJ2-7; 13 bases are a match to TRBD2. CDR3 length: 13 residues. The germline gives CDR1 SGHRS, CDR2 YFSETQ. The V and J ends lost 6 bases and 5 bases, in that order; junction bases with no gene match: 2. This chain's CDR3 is CASKGLAGHEQYF. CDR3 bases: TGCGCCAGCAAGGGACTAGCGGGGCACGAGCAGTACTTC.

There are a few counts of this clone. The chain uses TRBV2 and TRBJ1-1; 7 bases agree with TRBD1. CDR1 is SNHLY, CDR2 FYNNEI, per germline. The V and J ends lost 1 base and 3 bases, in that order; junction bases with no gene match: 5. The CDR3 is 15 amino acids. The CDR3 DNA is TGTGCCAGCAGTGAAGTCGGGACAGTTTACACTGAAGCTTTCTTT. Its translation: CASSEVGTVYTEAFF.

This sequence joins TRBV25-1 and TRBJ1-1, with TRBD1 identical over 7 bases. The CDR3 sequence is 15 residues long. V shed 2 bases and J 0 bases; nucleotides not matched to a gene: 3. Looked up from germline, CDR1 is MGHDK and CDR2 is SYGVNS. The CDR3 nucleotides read TGTGCCAGCAGTGAAGGGGGGACAGTGAACACTGAAGCTTTCTTT. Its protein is CASSEGGTVNTEAFF.

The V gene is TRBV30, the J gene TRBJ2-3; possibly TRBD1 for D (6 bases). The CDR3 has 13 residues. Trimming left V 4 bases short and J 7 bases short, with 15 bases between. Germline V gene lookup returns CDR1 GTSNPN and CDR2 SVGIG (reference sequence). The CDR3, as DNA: TGTGCCTGGACTATTGACCAGGGGAATACGCAGTATTTT. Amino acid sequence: CAWTIDQGNTQYF.

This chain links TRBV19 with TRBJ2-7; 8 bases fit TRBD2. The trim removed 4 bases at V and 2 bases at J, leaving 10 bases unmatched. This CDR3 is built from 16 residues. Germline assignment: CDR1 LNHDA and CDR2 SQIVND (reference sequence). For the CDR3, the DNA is TGTGCCAGTAGTAAACCCCGGGAGGGGTACACCTACGAGCAGTACTTC. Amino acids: CASSKPREGYTYEQYF.

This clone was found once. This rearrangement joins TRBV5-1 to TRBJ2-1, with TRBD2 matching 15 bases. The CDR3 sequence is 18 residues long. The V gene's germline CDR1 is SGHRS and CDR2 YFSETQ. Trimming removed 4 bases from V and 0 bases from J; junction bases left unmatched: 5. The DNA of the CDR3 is TGCGCCAGCAGCGTGGGACTAGCGGGAGGCGGCTCCTACAATGAGCAGTTCTTC. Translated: CASSVGLAGGGSYNEQFF. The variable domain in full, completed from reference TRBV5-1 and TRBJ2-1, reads KAGVTQTPRYLIKTRGQQVTLSCSPISGHRSVSWYQQTPGQGLQFLFEYFSETQRNKGNFPGRFSGRQFSNSRSEMNVSTLELGDSALYLCASSVGLAGGGSYNEQFFGPGTRLTVL.

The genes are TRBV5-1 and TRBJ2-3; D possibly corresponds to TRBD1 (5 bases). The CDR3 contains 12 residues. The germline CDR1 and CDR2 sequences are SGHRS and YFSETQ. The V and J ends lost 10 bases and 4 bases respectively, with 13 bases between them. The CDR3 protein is CASSDRADTQYF. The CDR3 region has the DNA TGCGCCTCCTCCGACAGAGCAGATACGCAGTATTTT.

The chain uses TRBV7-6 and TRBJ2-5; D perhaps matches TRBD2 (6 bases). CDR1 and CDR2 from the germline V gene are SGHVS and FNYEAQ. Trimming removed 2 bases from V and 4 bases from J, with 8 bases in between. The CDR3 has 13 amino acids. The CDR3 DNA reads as TGTGCCAGCAGCTTACCTAGCGCAGAGACCCAGTACTTC. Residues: CASSLPSAETQYF.

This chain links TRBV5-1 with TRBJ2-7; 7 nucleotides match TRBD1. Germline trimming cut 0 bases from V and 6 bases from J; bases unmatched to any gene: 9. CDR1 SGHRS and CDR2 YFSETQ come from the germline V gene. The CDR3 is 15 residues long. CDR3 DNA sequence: TGCGCCAGCAGCTTGGAGGGGACAGTTAACTCCGAGCAGTACTTC. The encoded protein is CASSLEGTVNSEQYF.

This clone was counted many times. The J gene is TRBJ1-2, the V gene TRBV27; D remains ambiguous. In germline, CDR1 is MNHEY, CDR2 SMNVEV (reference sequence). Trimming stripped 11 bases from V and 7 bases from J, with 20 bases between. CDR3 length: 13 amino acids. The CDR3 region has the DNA TGTGCCCGCTCCCCCCGCAGGTCTGGTGGCTACACCTTC. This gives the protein CARSPRRSGGYTF.

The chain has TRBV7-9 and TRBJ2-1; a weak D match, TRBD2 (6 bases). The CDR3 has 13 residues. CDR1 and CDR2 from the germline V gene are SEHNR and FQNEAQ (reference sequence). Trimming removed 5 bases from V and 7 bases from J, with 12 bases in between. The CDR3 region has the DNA TGTGCCAGCAGCCCCAGGGCGGGAAATGAGCAGTTCTTC. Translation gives CASSPRAGNEQFF.

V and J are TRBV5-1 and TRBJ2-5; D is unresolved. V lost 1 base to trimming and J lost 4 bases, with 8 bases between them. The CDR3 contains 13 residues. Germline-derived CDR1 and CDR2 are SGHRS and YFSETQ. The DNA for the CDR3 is TGCGCCAGCAGCTTGTATTTCCGAGAGACCCAGTACTTC. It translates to CASSLYFRETQYF.

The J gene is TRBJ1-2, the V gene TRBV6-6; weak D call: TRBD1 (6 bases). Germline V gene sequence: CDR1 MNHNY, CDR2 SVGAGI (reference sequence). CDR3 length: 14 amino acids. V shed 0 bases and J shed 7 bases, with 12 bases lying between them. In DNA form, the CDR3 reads TGTGCCAGCAGTTACTCACAGGGCTGGGCTGGCTACACCTTC. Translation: CASSYSQGWAGYTF.

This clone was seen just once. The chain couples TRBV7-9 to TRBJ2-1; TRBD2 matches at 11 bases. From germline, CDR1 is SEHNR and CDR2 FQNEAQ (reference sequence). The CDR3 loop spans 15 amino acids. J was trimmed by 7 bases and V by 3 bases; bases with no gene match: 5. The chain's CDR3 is CASSLLAGGRNEQFF. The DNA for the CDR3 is TGTGCCAGCAGCTTGTTAGCGGGAGGGAGAAATGAGCAGTTCTTC.

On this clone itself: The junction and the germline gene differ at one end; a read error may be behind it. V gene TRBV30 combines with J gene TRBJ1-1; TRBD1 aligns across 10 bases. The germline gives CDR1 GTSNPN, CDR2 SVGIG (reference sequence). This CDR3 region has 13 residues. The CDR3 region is CAWGRQGALGYGF. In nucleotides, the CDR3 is TGTGCCTGGGGGAGACAGGGGGCGTTAGGGTACGGCTTT.

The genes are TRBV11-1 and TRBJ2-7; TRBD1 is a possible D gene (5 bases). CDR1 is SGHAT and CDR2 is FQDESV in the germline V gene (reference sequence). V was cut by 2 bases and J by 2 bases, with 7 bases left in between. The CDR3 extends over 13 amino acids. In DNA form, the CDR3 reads TGTGCCAGCAGCTTAATGACAGCCTACGAGCAGTACTTC. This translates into CASSLMTAYEQYF.

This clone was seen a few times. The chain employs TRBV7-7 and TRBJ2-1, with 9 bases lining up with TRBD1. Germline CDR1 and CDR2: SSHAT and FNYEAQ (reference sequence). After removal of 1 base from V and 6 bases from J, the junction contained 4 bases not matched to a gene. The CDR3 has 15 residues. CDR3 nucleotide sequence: TGTGCCAGCAGCTTAGACAGGGGGCTTTTCAATGAGCAGTTCTTC. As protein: CASSLDRGLFNEQFF. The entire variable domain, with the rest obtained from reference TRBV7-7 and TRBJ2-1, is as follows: GAGVSQSPRYKVTKRGQDVTLRCDPISSHATLYWYQQALGQGPEFLTYFNYEAQPDKSGLPSDRFSAERPEGSISTLTIQRTEQRDSAMYRCASSLDRGLFNEQFFGPGTRLTVL.

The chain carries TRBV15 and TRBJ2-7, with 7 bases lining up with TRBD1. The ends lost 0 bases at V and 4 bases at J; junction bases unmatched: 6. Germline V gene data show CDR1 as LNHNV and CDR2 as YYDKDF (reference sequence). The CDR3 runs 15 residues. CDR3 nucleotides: TGTGCCACCAGCAGAGACTCGACAGGGCGGTACGAGCAGTACTTC. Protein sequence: CATSRDSTGRYEQYF.

The CDR3 reads CASSLGTANTEAFF. The CDR3 region has the DNA TGTGCCAGCAGCCTCGGGACAGCGAACACTGAAGCTTTCTTT. The V gene is TRBV6-5, the J gene TRBJ1-1, with 7 bases aligning to TRBD1. The trim removed 6 bases at V and 1 base at J, leaving 5 bases unmatched. The CDR3 consists of 14 residues. CDR1 MNHEY and CDR2 SVGAGI come from the germline V gene.